This TCR beta chain was retrieved from a study of T cell repertoires in Merkel cell carcinoma (dated by TCRdb to the late 2010s). Context from the whole study: Patients who had received intralesional immunotherapy or systemic immune checkpoint blockade prior to the biopsy were excluded. To be included, a subject needed both a diagnosis of MCPyV-positive Merkel cell carcinoma and tumor-infiltrating lymphocytes that had been successfully expanded in vitro. MCPyV-specific clonotypes were initially defined through tetramer sorting, cloning and paired TCR sequencing of expanded tumor-infiltrating lymphocytes.

V is reduced by 1 base and J by 4 bases, leaving a spacing of 14 bases between them. Per the germline V gene, SGHTA is the CDR1 and FQGNSA is the CDR2. Taken from cysteine to phenylalanine, the CDR3 has 17 residues. Only the CDR3 DNA is retained, 51 bases long and in frame from the first base. In regard to this clone: Its recognized antigen is unknown. Per-base quality was not reported, and no clone a single base away is much larger than it.

Study-wide findings and limitations: The study did not examine normal tissue biopsies.

TRB CDR3 sequencing and data processing of tumor genomic DNA were performed with the immunoSEQ assay. Imported from immuneACCESS, the table was reduced by TCRdb to in-frame sequences with V and J called. These copies leave out some clones; in studies compared against another copy, an unresolved V gene accounts for under half, and the cause of the remainder is not known. Present in this sample are 13,000 to 15,000 clones, around 74% of which were seen just once. The top ten clonotypes cover approximately 17% of the sample. Every study subject tested positive for serum antibodies to T-antigen and had biopsy-confirmed Merkel cell carcinoma that was MCPyV-positive. About six adjacent 10-micron frozen tumor sections were used for genomic DNA extraction without cell sorting or culture. Tumor biopsy tissue of roughly 5 x 5 x 5 mm was frozen in optimal cutting temperature compound. Hematoxylin and eosin scout sections confirmed abundant Merkel cell carcinoma and infiltrating cells in the frozen biopsy.

The rearrangement joined TRBV7-2 to TRBJ1-6, with the D gene uncertain. This clonotype was obtained from an adult with Merkel cell carcinoma. The specimen sequenced was tumor tissue. Read as DNA, the sequence is TGTGCCAGCAGCTTAGAGGCAGCGTACTATTATAATTCACCCCTCCACTTT. Its coded protein is CASSLEAAYYYNSPLHF. Here the CDR3 is joined to the reference TRBV7-2 and TRBJ1-6 genes, and the full variable domain is: GAGVSQSPSNKVTEKGKDVELRCDPISGHTALYWYRQSLGQGLEFLIYFQGNSAPDKSGLPSDRFSAERTGGSVSTLTIQRTQQEDSAVYLCASSLEAAYYYNSPLHFGNGTRLTVT.